This T cell receptor beta chain was captured by sequencing in a study of cytomegalovirus exposure and HLA in healthy donors. Background on the study: From about 180 million T cells, an earlier analysis saw roughly 120 million unique TCR beta sequences.

General observations from the study: A few CMV-associated chains were confirmed in vitro to be specific for CMV antigens. Common viral pathogens seemed, in a later analysis, to connect with several of the most significant clusters.

To note about this clone: Its antigen is unknown.

The PCR was carried out with 60 Vbeta primers and 13 Jbeta primers. Produced via immunoSEQ multiplex PCR; TCRdb's table is partial and in-frame only. Of 150,000 to 200,000 clones in the sample, roughly three quarters were seen once. The sample comprised PBMCs. The TCR sequence derives from a woman younger than 45 in good health and CMV-seropositive.

This CDR3 is CASNTDRTYGYTF. Written as DNA, the CDR3 is TGTGCCAGCAATACGGACAGAACCTATGGCTACACCTTC. The chain joins TRBV2 to TRBJ1-2, with D maybe TRBD1 (6 bases). The germline V gene has CDR1 SNHLY and CDR2 FYNNEI. The V gene lost 7 bases and the J gene lost 4 bases, with 13 bases spanning the gap. The CDR3 sequence is 13 residues long. The full variable domain, with the rest looked up from reference TRBV2 and TRBJ1-2, is EPEVTQTPSHQVTQMGQEVILRCVPISNHLYFYWYRQILGQKVEFLVSFYNNEISEKSEIFDDQFSVERPDGSNFTLKIRSTKLEDSAMYFCASNTDRTYGYTFGSGTRLTVV.